Here is one T cell receptor (beta chain) with its context. This clonotype was counted only a few times. The specificity of this receptor is unknown. Within one base of it there is no much larger clone, and no base qualities were kept. PBMCs were isolated by Ficoll-Paque density gradient centrifugation. This sample was included in a study of T-cell memory formation after mild COVID-19 (dated by TCRdb to the early 2020s). General notes on the study: TCR sequence clusters from the two donors were found to be largely donor specific. Longitudinal TCRalpha and TCRbeta repertoire sequencing tracked T-cell clones expanding and contracting after mild COVID-19 in two donors. Two young, previously healthy adult volunteers made up the cohort, one male and one female. Study-wide findings and limitations: Whether the second-wave clones peaking on day 37 were SARS-CoV-2 specific was not confirmed. Contracting CD4+ clones turned up mainly in the CM and EM memory subsets, whereas EMRA was where CD8+ clones were enriched. The study covered only a couple of mild cases, and larger cohorts including severe cases with pre-infection samples were considered necessary. The detection of some responding clones in pre-infection memory suggests that pre-existing cross-reactive memory T cells joined the SARS-CoV-2 response. Clones that contracted from day 15 to 85 showed balanced CD4/CD8 phenotypes, whereas a second wave of clones that expanded from day 15 to 37 leaned towards CD4+.

Instrument used: Illumina NovaSeq 6000. TCRalpha and TCRbeta cDNA libraries were built by 5'RACE with constant-segment primers, adding sample barcodes and unique molecular identifiers. RNA was extracted from every sample with Trizol reagent. Library amplification was performed in two PCR steps, and a second sample barcode and Illumina TruSeq adapters were introduced in the second step. Sequencing of libraries was performed on an Illumina NovaSeq with 2 x 150 bp paired-end reads. Under the source paper's analysis protocol: With migec v1.2.7, reads were demultiplexed and then collapsed into UMI-guided consensus sequences. With mixcr v2.1.11, UMI consensuses were aligned to TRA and TRB V and J templates and assembled into clonotypes. A clonotype was counted as expanded or contracted only when both edgeR and NoisET called the clonotype significant, with the noise models trained on biological replicates. For edgeR calls, the thresholds were a false discovery rate-adjusted p below 0.01 and a log2 fold-change of 1. As an exploratory analysis of dynamics, max-normalized trajectories of the 1000 most abundant clonotypes were examined with PCA combined with hierarchical clustering. Separately sequenced CD4+ and CD8+ repertoires were used to assign a CD4 or CD8 phenotype to each responding clone. TCRdb redid the processing of the public reads, applying fastp at Q25 and MiXCR, and retained in-frame beta chains. For every CDR3 protein sequence, its rows merge into one entry that carries the most common genes and DNA. TCRdb, not the original authors, processed these V and J calls. Present in this sample are about 410,000 distinct CDR3 sequences, over 15% of which were seen just once. The top ten clones comprise 20% to 25% of the sample.

CDR1 and CDR2, per the germline V gene, are SNHLY and FYNNEI. From its cysteine to its phenylalanine, the CDR3 spans 12 amino acids. The entry retains the CDR3 DNA only, 36 bases that are in frame from base 1. V sheds 8 bases and J sheds 3 bases, leaving 9 bases between their ends. Recombination linked TRBV2 to TRBJ2-3; no D gene call is confident. The specimen was PBMCs or a T cell subset sorted from them (not recorded which). This clonotype was obtained from a man aged 18 to 29 who had mild COVID-19 (a few samples of this study predate the infection). The sample titles of this study are shuffled in the database, so cell type and time point are left out; the donor was told from shared clones. The encoded CDR3 is CASDPATDTQYF. The DNA reads TGTGCCAGCGACCCGGCAACAGATACGCAGTATTTT.